This T cell receptor (beta chain) was retrieved from a study of CD8 T cells in Susac syndrome. The authors reverse transcribed roughly 0.5 to 1 ug RNA with random hexamers. One entry per CDR3 protein, called by TCRdb with MiXCR from the immunoSEQ multiplex PCR reads. The sample has under 200,000 distinct CDR3 sequences, around 94% seen once. The CDR3 runs to 15 residues. V shed 0 bases and J shed 5 bases, with 13 bases lying between them. The germline gives CDR1 LGHNA, CDR2 YNFKEQ. This TCR was sampled from a human donor in good health. The chain employs TRBV4-2 and TRBJ2-5; D is ambiguous. The sample comprised CD4+ T cells from PBMCs. In nucleotides, the CDR3 is TGTGCCAGCAGCCAAGAAAGGGTCGGCGGTGAGACCCAGTACTTC. This encodes CASSQERVGGETQYF.